The clone carrying this TCR beta chain was detected only a few times. V dropped 4 bases and J dropped 6 bases, with 13 bases sitting between them. Per the germline V gene, CDR1 is SGDLS and CDR2 is YYNGEE. The CDR3 contains 13 residues. This entry is derived from a study of blood T cells in healthy people across ages. Looking at the study overall: Template switching picked up about one barcoded beta molecule for each two T cells.

The study recruited healthy Caucasian donors from Russia who were aged roughly 6 to 95. It was with a sample-barcoded 5' primer and a J-beta primer mix that a second PCR of roughly 6 to 11 cycles was run. Each CDR3 protein is one row after TCRdb ran MiXCR on the 5' RACE reads. The sample consists of around 870,000 distinct CDR3 sequences, about 30% of them appearing once. Sequencing input: blood. The chain uses TRBV9 and TRBJ1-1; no clear D. This receptor was obtained from a woman aged 80 or over in good health. The CDR3 DNA is TGTGCCAGCAGCCTCCTCGGGTTGCCTGAAGCTTTCTTT. This translates into CASSLLGLPEAFF.